This T cell receptor (beta chain) was recovered during a study of T cells in Graves' hyperthyroidism and ophthalmopathy. In patients aged 18 to 65, hyperthyroidism was newly diagnosed, with duration under 2 months. The investigators amplified TCR beta CDR3 regions from RNA transcripts. The HTBI primer set served for first-round RT-PCR of the TCR CDR3. TCRdb reprocessed the multiplex PCR reads with MiXCR, giving one entry per CDR3 protein. The sample yields 300,000 to 450,000 distinct CDR3 sequences, around 14% seen once. This CDR3 comprises 14 residues. V was pared by 7 bases and J by 8 bases, with 21 bases between. Germline V lookup: CDR1 GTSNPN, CDR2 SVGIG (reference sequence).

This chain connects TRBV30 to TRBJ2-4, with D possibly called TRBD1 or TRBD2 (5 bases each). This sequence originates from a woman aged 25 to 39 with Graves' hyperthyroidism. Source material: blood. CDR3 residues: CALGDRTWADIQYF. DNA for the CDR3: TGTGCCTTGGGGGACCGGACTTGGGCGGACATTCAGTACTTC.